Here is one T cell receptor (beta chain) with its context. Its antigen is as yet unknown. This sample was taken from a study of T cells in Graves' hyperthyroidism and ophthalmopathy. Study background: It was at initial diagnosis, before any treatment, that peripheral blood was collected. Overall study results and limits: Stable hyperthyroidism was separated from ophthalmopathy by a model based on 13 V-J features.

Authors of the study amplified TCR beta CDR3 regions from RNA transcripts. The TCR CDR3 first-round RT-PCR relied on the HTBI primer set. TCRdb ran MiXCR on the multiplex PCR reads and lists one entry per CDR3 protein. The profile shows about 560,000 distinct CDR3 sequences, 16% of them singletons. Germline assignment: CDR1 MRHNA and CDR2 SNTAGT. This CDR3 is built from 15 residues. V was cut by 6 bases and J by 6 bases, with 18 bases left in between. The chain links TRBV6-4 to TRBJ2-4; possible D gene TRBD1, 7 bases. This sequence was found in a woman younger than 30 with Graves' hyperthyroidism. Sequencing used blood. The CDR3 region is CASRKGQPGGNIQYF. CDR3 nucleotide sequence: TGTGCCAGCAGAAAGGGACAGCCCGGGGGAAACATTCAGTACTTC.